The 14 T cell receptor beta chains below were found in one sample sequenced in a study of T cell responses to AZD1222 COVID-19 vaccine. TCRdb's copy holds only in-frame clones and misses some; the assay was immunoSEQ multiplex PCR. The sample lists about 260,000 clones, 80% to 95% occurring once. The sequenced sample was peripheral blood, obtained on day 0 of AZD1222 vaccination. These receptors came from an adult in good health.

This chain joins TRBV2 and TRBJ2-5, with D possibly being TRBD1 or TRBD2 (6 bases each). CDR3 size: 14 residues. V lost 4 bases and J lost 5, with 14 bases in between. Germline V lookup: CDR1 SNHLY, CDR2 FYNNEI. The CDR3 nucleotides are TGTGCCAGCAGTGTTTACGGGGGCCGGGAGACCCAGTACTTC. It yields the protein CASSVYGGRETQYF.

The chain employs TRBV24-1 and TRBJ2-5; D may correspond to TRBD1 or TRBD2 (6 bases each). Trimming took 0 bases from V and 5 from J, leaving 12 bases between them. This CDR3 spans 15 amino acids. The germline CDR1 and CDR2 sequences are KGHDR and SFDVKD. CDR3 sequence reads: CATSDLNGGRETQYF. The CDR3 DNA reads TGTGCCACCAGTGATTTGAACGGGGGCCGGGAGACCCAGTACTTC.

The V and J genes are TRBV19 and TRBJ2-3, with 14 bases fitting TRBD2. V was clipped by 5 bases and J by 5 bases; unmatched bases: 12. CDR3 length: 18 amino acids. In germline, CDR1 is LNHDA, CDR2 SQIVND (reference sequence). The CDR3 region has the DNA TGTGCCAGTAGTGCATCACCGGGACTAGCGGGGGTGGGAGATACGCAGTATTTT. Protein sequence: CASSASPGLAGVGDTQYF. The full variable domain, completed using reference TRBV19 and TRBJ2-3, is DGGITQSPKYLFRKEGQNVTLSCEQNLNHDAMYWYRQDPGQGLRLIYYSQIVNDFQKGDIAEGYSVSREKKESFPLTVTSAQKNPTAFYLCASSASPGLAGVGDTQYFGPGTRLTVL.

The V gene is TRBV6-2 or TRBV6-3, the J gene TRBJ1-1; D not certain. V lost 5 bases, J lost 5 bases, and 9 bases lay in between. Germline-derived CDR1 and CDR2 are MNHEY and SVGEGT. This CDR3 has 12 amino acids. CDR3 bases: TGTGCCAGCAGTGAGACCCATACTGAAGCTTTCTTT. Translated, it gives CASSETHTEAFF.

The chain is built from TRBV9 and TRBJ2-7; tentatively, D is TRBD1 or TRBD2 (5 bases each). The germline V and J ends were trimmed by 4 bases and 1 base, with 9 bases remaining between them. This CDR3 comprises 13 residues. Looked up from germline, CDR1 is SGDLS and CDR2 is YYNGEE. The CDR3 DNA is TGTGCCAGCAGCCTCGAGGGGTCCTACGAGCAGTACTTC. The encoded protein is CASSLEGSYEQYF.

The chain has TRBV24-1 and TRBJ1-2; D uncertain. Trimming pared 12 bases from V and 4 bases from J, leaving 14 bases between. This CDR3 contains 12 residues. The germline gives CDR1 KGHDR, CDR2 SFDVKD. The CDR3 nucleotides are TGTGCCCCTCAATCAGCGACCTATGGCTACACCTTC. It yields the protein CAPQSATYGYTF.

This sequence joins TRBV6-5 and TRBJ2-7; D perhaps matches TRBD1 (5 bases). Germline CDR1 and CDR2: MNHEY and SVGAGI. The CDR3 has 12 residues. V dropped 6 bases and J dropped 4 bases, with 10 bases sitting between them. CDR3 nucleotide sequence: TGTGCCAGCAGGCGACAGAATTACGAGCAGTACTTC. It specifies CASRRQNYEQYF.

The gene calls are TRBV24-1 and TRBJ2-1; 7 bases are shared with TRBD2. With 7 bases clipped from V and 9 bases from J, the junction kept 8 bases outside the gene matches. The length of the CDR3 is 13 residues. The germline gives CDR1 KGHDR, CDR2 SFDVKD. CDR3 DNA: TGTGCCACCAGCCCAATAGAGCGGGGTGAGCAGTTCTTC. Its translation is CATSPIERGEQFF.

The rearrangement uses TRBV2 and TRBJ2-4; 9 bases line up with TRBD2. After removal of 5 bases from V and 3 bases from J, the junction contained 8 bases not matched to a gene. Germline CDR1 SNHLY, CDR2 FYNNEI. This CDR3 comprises 16 residues. CDR3 region: CASSWTSVLSKNIQYF. The CDR3 coding sequence is TGTGCCAGCAGTTGGACTAGCGTCCTTAGCAAAAACATTCAGTACTTC.

This chain connects TRBV7-2 to TRBJ2-5, with D possibly being TRBD1 (6 bases). CDR3 length equals 14 residues. The germline V and J ends were trimmed by 5 bases and 7 bases, with 17 bases remaining between them. Germline CDR1 reads SGHTA; CDR2 reads FQGNSA. In nucleotides, the CDR3 is TGTGCCAGCAGCCCGATGGGGGCCTGGGGGACCCAGTACTTC. The encoded protein is CASSPMGAWGTQYF.

The gene calls are TRBV28 and TRBJ1-5; TRBD1 aligns across 7 bases. The CDR3 sequence is 14 residues long. V dropped 6 bases and J dropped 2; count of bases not matched to a gene: 4. Germline CDR1 and CDR2: MDHEN and SYDVKM. DNA for the CDR3: TGTGCCAGCAGACCTACAGGGGGCAATCAGCCCCAGCATTTT. Translating gives CASRPTGGNQPQHF.

CDR3 DNA sequence: TGTGCCAGCAGCCCTAGGACCCGGGGAGGGGCAGATACGCAGTATTTT. This translates into CASSPRTRGGADTQYF. The rearrangement links TRBV11-2 to TRBJ2-3; 7 nucleotides agree with TRBD2. The germline CDR1 and CDR2 sequences are SGHAT and FQNNGV. J was trimmed by 4 bases and V by 5 bases; bases with no gene match: 12. CDR3 length: 16 amino acids.

The chain is built from TRBV6-6 and TRBJ2-5, with 9 bases that match TRBD2. CDR1 is MNHNY and CDR2 is SVGAGI in the germline V gene (reference sequence). This CDR3 has 14 residues. With 7 bases clipped from V and 5 bases from J, the junction kept 8 bases outside the gene matches. The DNA of the CDR3 is TGTGCCAGCATCCGAGCGGGAGGTCGTGAGACCCAGTACTTC. Its protein is CASIRAGGRETQYF.

The rearrangement joins TRBV12-3 or TRBV12-4 to TRBJ1-2; maybe TRBD1 (6 bases). Deletions cut 8 bases from V and 4 bases from J, with 14 bases between. This CDR3 region has 13 residues. CDR3 sequence (DNA): TGTGCCAGCTCGTCGGGGGCAATCTATGGCTACACCTTC. This gives the protein CASSSGAIYGYTF.